The text below deals with one TCR beta chain. Its antigen has not been determined. No quality values exist for individual bases; no much larger clone is one base distant. The CDR3 regions of human TCRbeta chains were subjected to immunosequencing. Under the source paper's analysis protocol: TCRs in the repertoires were compared against a reference library of SARS-CoV-2-specific TCRs that had been generated with the MIRA antigen-specificity platform. Breadth was defined as the fraction of unique TCRs that were SARS-CoV-2-associated, and depth was defined as the fraction of total T cells that were SARS-CoV-2-associated. Using the MIRA data, every spike-specific TCR was mapped to the spike region that the TCR reacted to and assigned to either a CD4 or a CD8 class. Log10-transformed breadth and depth values were compared by one-way ANOVA with Sidak's multiple comparisons tests. Held by TCRdb, this immuneACCESS table contains in-frame sequences only and omits some clones. Under half of the omission traces to an unresolved V gene where checked; the cause of the rest is unknown. That table furnishes V, J and clone size, whereas the DNA furnished D and trimming. This sample has around 160,000 clones in its table, and about 91% of those were observed once. The ten largest make up about 4% of the sample.

The CDR3 goes from the cysteine to the phenylalanine over 16 residues. The DNA shown is the 48-base CDR3, in frame from base 1. The germline ends are 15 bases apart after V is trimmed by 0 bases and J by 4 bases. CDR1 ENHRY and CDR2 SYGVKD are derived from the germline V gene. The time point label, read with the paper, signifies: about 28 days (+/-7) after the second vaccine dose. AZD1222 recipients given second doses at about 4 weeks or at about 12 weeks were pooled, since spike-specific TCR depth and breadth were not found to differ between the two schedules. The vaccinee samples were drawn from two UK trials, COV001 and COV002, one of which was a single-blind randomized controlled phase 2/3 trial testing AZD1222 (ChAdOx1 nCoV-19) in healthy adults. Trial participant PBMC samples were collected at day 0 and day 28 after the second dose for TCRbeta chain sequencing. The entry originates in a study of T cell responses to AZD1222 COVID-19 vaccine (dated by TCRdb to the early 2020s). For the wider study: TCR sequencing was performed for about 250 trial participants, of whom about 200 were given two doses of AZD1222 and some 26 were given two doses of MenACWY control vaccine. Trial participants were enrolled into age subgroups of 18-55, 56-69 and 70-plus years, which contained 148, 28 and 57 TCR-sequenced participants, respectively. Broader findings and caveats from the paper: Vaccine-associated CD4 TCRs spanned the whole spike protein, with dominant responses in regions 160-218 and 743-854. Conclusions about previously exposed vaccinees are limited because only a handful of AZD1222 recipients were SARS-CoV-2 seropositive at baseline. Most participants were white British and females outnumbered males, and the authors suggested that clonal diversity may have been underestimated. After two AZD1222 doses, spike-specific TCR breadth and depth were significantly higher than at day 0 and than in MenACWY recipients. Nearly half of unique spike-specific TCRs reportedly recognized epitopes outside regions mutated in the B.1.351 and B.1.1.7 variants. The 56-69-year group was small, and its depth increase did not reach significance, likely because of low power. Because no day 14 peak-response samples were available, repertoires were characterized only after the peak T cell response.

The receptor was isolated from an adult who received the AZD1222 COVID-19 vaccine. Specimen: peripheral blood, collected 28 days after the second AZD1222 dose. The rearranged segments are TRBV10-3 and TRBJ1-1; no D gene can be assigned with confidence. The DNA reads as follows: TGTGCCATCAGTGAGTCGGCTGTGTCAGAGAGCACTGAAGCTTTCTTT. This sequence encodes CAISESAVSESTEAFF.